This passage covers 28 T cell receptor beta chains from one sample sequenced in a study of blood T cell repertoires in COVID-19. Data came from immunoSEQ multiplex PCR; TCRdb stores just in-frame clones and leaves some out. The table records some 170,000 clones, around 87% of them present only once. The sequencing input was peripheral blood. The source of these receptors is a woman in her sixties or seventies with COVID-19, enrolled during active disease.

In DNA, the CDR3 is TGTGCCAGCAGTAACGACGGCAGACCGACAGGGGAAGGCTACACCTTC. Its protein product is CASSNDGRPTGEGYTF. The chain combines TRBV7-2 with TRBJ1-2; 8 positions agree with TRBD1. The CDR3 is made up of 16 amino acids. Germline V gene data show CDR1 as SGHTA and CDR2 as FQGNSA. With 6 bases clipped from V and 8 bases from J, the junction kept 17 bases outside the gene matches.

The rearrangement uses TRBV5-1 and TRBJ2-1; 11 nucleotides line up with TRBD2. The CDR3 contains 17 residues. Germline CDR1 reads SGHRS; CDR2 reads YFSETQ. V shed 0 bases, J shed 4 bases, and the junction held 6 bases outside the gene matches. The CDR3 DNA sequence: TGCGCCAGCAGCTTGGCCCCTCTAGCGGGAGGATACAATGAGCAGTTCTTC. It encodes CASSLAPLAGGYNEQFF.

The genes are TRBV5-6 and TRBJ2-7, with 8 positions matching TRBD1. Germline CDR1 is SGHDT and CDR2 is YYEEEE. The V segment lost 3 bases and the J segment 5 bases; nucleotides outside the gene matches: 7. There are 14 residues in the CDR3. The CDR3 reads CASSWGTGGNEQYF. The CDR3 DNA sequence: TGTGCCAGCAGCTGGGGCACAGGGGGGAACGAGCAGTACTTC.

The chain couples TRBV4-1 to TRBJ2-7, with 12 bases matching TRBD2. Unmatched junction bases numbered 4, after V lost 1 base and J lost 3 bases. Germline V gene lookup returns CDR1 MGHRA and CDR2 YSYEKL. The CDR3 loop spans 16 amino acids. CDR3: CASSQVTSGRIYEQYF. The CDR3 bases are TGCGCCAGCAGCCAAGTCACTAGCGGGAGGATCTACGAGCAGTACTTC.

The chain uses TRBV5-1 and TRBJ2-1; 15 nucleotides line up with TRBD2. CDR3 length: 13 residues. CDR1 and CDR2 (germline): SGHRS, YFSETQ. The ends lost 5 bases at V and 9 bases at J; junction bases unmatched: 0. In nucleotides, the CDR3 is TGCGCCAGCAGGGGACTAGCGGGGGGTGAGCAGTTCTTC. Amino acids: CASRGLAGGEQFF.

The V and J genes are TRBV11-2 and TRBJ1-2; 9 bases agree with TRBD1. The CDR3 consists of 15 residues. CDR1 and CDR2 (germline): SGHAT, FQNNGV. With 1 base clipped from V and 7 bases from J, the junction kept 7 bases outside the gene matches. For the CDR3, the DNA is TGTGCCAGCAGCTTAGTTGGGACAGGGTTAGGTGGCTACACCTTC. Protein product: CASSLVGTGLGGYTF.

This sequence joins TRBV4-1 and TRBJ2-1; 9 bases align to TRBD2. Per the germline V gene, CDR1 is MGHRA and CDR2 is YSYEKL. V lost 3 bases to trimming and J lost 7 bases; unmatched junction nucleotides: 16. The CDR3 totals 18 residues. The CDR3 DNA reads TGCGCCAGCAGCCAGAGCGGAGTTACAAGCGGGAGGAGGAATGAGCAGTTCTTC. This translates into CASSQSGVTSGRRNEQFF.

The rearrangement uses TRBV10-3 and TRBJ2-7; 14 bases fit TRBD2. V trimming: 6 bases; J trimming: 6 bases; junction bases outside the gene matches: 7. The germline gives CDR1 ENHRY, CDR2 SYGVKD. CDR3 size: 15 residues. CDR3 amino acids: CAIRGTSGRDGEQYF. CDR3 nucleotides: TGTGCCATCAGGGGGACTAGCGGGAGAGACGGCGAGCAGTACTTC.

The V and J genes are TRBV2 and TRBJ2-7, with 7 bases fitting TRBD2. With V trimmed by 11 bases and J by 4 bases, 5 bases remained unmatched. CDR3 size: 11 residues. Germline V gene data show CDR1 as SNHLY and CDR2 as FYNNEI. Here the CDR3 reads CASNGGYEQYF. The DNA of the CDR3 is TGTGCCTCGAACGGGGGGTACGAGCAGTACTTC.

The rearrangement uses TRBV28 and TRBJ2-7; D remains unclear. The germline CDR1 and CDR2 sequences are MDHEN and SYDVKM. Trimming removed 6 bases at V and 6 bases at J, with 12 bases between. The CDR3 is made up of 12 amino acids. The CDR3 loop is CASSLIGFEQYF. The CDR3, as DNA: TGTGCCAGCAGCCTAATCGGGTTCGAGCAGTACTTC.

The rearrangement uses TRBV27 and TRBJ1-1; D perhaps matches TRBD1 (6 bases). From germline, CDR1 is MNHEY and CDR2 SMNVEV (reference sequence). This CDR3 is 16 amino acids long. V was cut by 5 bases and J by 7 bases, with 23 bases left in between. CDR3 coding DNA: TGTGCCAGCAGTACAAAGGCAGGGGTTTTGTCGGGTGAAGCTTTCTTT. Translating it yields CASSTKAGVLSGEAFF.

This rearrangement joins TRBV10-2 to TRBJ2-3, with D possibly being TRBD2 (6 bases). In germline, CDR1 is WSHSY, CDR2 SAAADI. This CDR3 is built from 16 residues. V was trimmed by 9 bases and J by 3 bases, leaving 22 bases between them. CDR3 in DNA: TGCGCCAGTGGTGTGGCGGCGGGATGGGGGACAGATACGCAGTATTTT. Its translation is CASGVAAGWGTDTQYF.

This clone turned up a few times. CDR3: CASRGLAGGPTLYNEQFF. CDR3 DNA: TGTGCCAGCAGGGGACTAGCGGGAGGGCCCACACTCTACAATGAGCAGTTCTTC. The rearrangement links TRBV27 to TRBJ2-1; 16 nucleotides agree with TRBD2. Germline values: CDR1 MNHEY, CDR2 SMNVEV (reference sequence). Germline trimming cut 6 bases from V and 3 bases from J; bases unmatched to any gene: 8. The CDR3 covers 18 residues.

V is TRBV27 and J is TRBJ1-2, with D hard to call. The V and J ends lost 3 bases and 2 bases respectively, with 7 bases between them. This CDR3 contains 13 residues. The germline CDR1 and CDR2 sequences are MNHEY and SMNVEV (reference sequence). CDR3 sequence: CASSFSPNYGYTF. CDR3 nucleotide sequence: TGTGCCAGCAGTTTTTCTCCCAACTATGGCTACACCTTC.

The rearrangement links TRBV10-3 to TRBJ2-7; tentatively, D is TRBD1 (6 bases). The V end was cut by 5 bases, the J end by 7 bases, with 12 bases between. The CDR3 has 12 amino acids. Per germline, CDR1 ENHRY and CDR2 SYGVKD. DNA of the CDR3: TGTGCCATCAGTCGTACAGGGCTAGAGCAGTACTTC. Translation: CAISRTGLEQYF.

This rearrangement joins TRBV18 to TRBJ2-7; 10 nucleotides agree with TRBD1. The CDR3 loop spans 14 amino acids. Germline trimming cut 3 bases from V and 3 bases from J; bases unmatched to any gene: 2. The germline gives CDR1 KGHSH, CDR2 LQKENI. The CDR3 region is CASSPRTGGYEQYF. The CDR3 DNA reads as TGTGCCAGCTCACCCCGGACAGGGGGCTACGAGCAGTACTTC.

This clone was detected a few times. The rearrangement uses TRBV10-3 and TRBJ1-3; 9 bases are a match to TRBD1. CDR1 ENHRY and CDR2 SYGVKD come from the germline V gene. CDR3 length equals 12 residues. V was clipped by 10 bases and J by 4 bases; unmatched bases: 2. CDR3 in DNA: TGTGCCACTGGGACAGGGGGAAACACCATATATTTT. Its translation is CATGTGGNTIYF.

This clone was seen just once. The rearrangement joins TRBV30 to TRBJ2-7, with TRBD1 matching over 9 bases. The CDR3 is 12 residues long. The germline V gene encodes CDR1 GTSNPN and CDR2 SVGIG (reference sequence). V lost 7 bases and J lost 6; bases outside the gene matches: 7. This CDR3 reads CASSGQGIEQYF. In DNA, the CDR3 is TGTGCCTCTTCGGGACAGGGTATCGAGCAGTACTTC.

The chain recombines TRBV11-3 with TRBJ1-1; possible D gene TRBD1, 6 bases. The CDR3 contains 13 residues. With 4 bases removed from V and 7 bases from J, the gap between germline ends came to 13 bases. The germline CDR1 and CDR2 sequences are SGHNT and YENEEA. The CDR3 sequence is CASSSRGGSEAFF. The CDR3 nucleotides are TGTGCCAGCAGCTCCCGGGGGGGCAGTGAAGCTTTCTTT.

The genes are TRBV6-2 or TRBV6-3 and TRBJ2-5; D possibly corresponds to TRBD2 (6 bases). The CDR3 covers 16 residues. The V end was cut by 6 bases, the J end by 1 base, with 18 bases between. Per germline, CDR1 MNHEY and CDR2 SVGEGT. DNA of the CDR3: TGTGCCAGCAGCCCCGACCGTCTCGGGGGCCAAGAGACCCAGTACTTC. This translates into CASSPDRLGGQETQYF.

V and J are TRBV28 and TRBJ2-7; a weak D match, TRBD2 (6 bases). The CDR3 is 13 residues long. Germline V gene data show CDR1 as MDHEN and CDR2 as SYDVKM. V was shortened by 3 bases and J by 5 bases, with 11 bases between the two germline ends. In DNA, the CDR3 is TGTGCCAGCAGTTTCGGGGGTTTCGACGAGCAGTACTTC. Its translation: CASSFGGFDEQYF.

The chain employs TRBV10-3 and TRBJ2-7, with TRBD2 identical over 8 bases. With 6 bases clipped from V and 7 bases from J, the junction kept 5 bases outside the gene matches. Germline V gives CDR1 ENHRY, CDR2 SYGVKD. The CDR3 sequence is 12 residues long. DNA of the CDR3: TGTGCCATCAGCGGGAGGGCCGGGGAGCAGTACTTC. Translation: CAISGRAGEQYF.

Here the CDR3 DNA reads TGTGCCACCAGAACAGGGGGGGCCTACAATGAGCAGTTCTTC. Translating it yields CATRTGGAYNEQFF. The chain is built from TRBV19 and TRBJ2-1; D may be TRBD1 (8 bases). The germline V and J ends were trimmed by 10 bases and 2 bases, with 15 bases remaining between them. The CDR3 spans 14 residues. In germline, CDR1 is LNHDA, CDR2 SQIVND (reference sequence). Looking up the rest from reference TRBV19 and TRBJ2-1 gives the full variable domain: DGGITQSPKYLFRKEGQNVTLSCEQNLNHDAMYWYRQDPGQGLRLIYYSQIVNDFQKGDIAEGYSVSREKKESFPLTVTSAQKNPTAFYLCATRTGGAYNEQFFGPGTRLTVL.

This sequence joins TRBV19 and TRBJ1-1; D is uncertain. The CDR3 spans 14 residues. Germline V lookup: CDR1 LNHDA, CDR2 SQIVND (reference sequence). V was clipped by 7 bases and J by 1 base, with 13 bases between them. The CDR3 region has the DNA TGTGCCAGTAACGACCGGGAGCGGAACACTGAAGCTTTCTTT. Its translation: CASNDRERNTEAFF.

The chain carries TRBV15 and TRBJ2-2; D call uncertain. V was trimmed by 0 bases and J by 4 bases, leaving 6 bases between them. Per the germline V gene, CDR1 is LNHNV and CDR2 is YYDKDF (reference sequence). The CDR3 is made up of 14 amino acids. The CDR3 spells CATSREGTTGELFF. In DNA form, the CDR3 reads TGTGCCACCAGCAGAGAGGGCACCACCGGGGAGCTGTTTTTT.

The chain uses TRBV30 and TRBJ2-1, with D tentatively TRBD1 (6 bases). In germline, CDR1 is GTSNPN, CDR2 SVGIG (reference sequence). The CDR3 contains 15 residues. Trimming stripped 0 bases from V and 0 bases from J, with 9 bases between. This chain's CDR3 is CAWSVGGSSYNEQFF. CDR3 nucleotides: TGTGCCTGGAGTGTAGGGGGAAGCTCCTACAATGAGCAGTTCTTC.

The rearrangement joins TRBV30 to TRBJ1-1; D is uncertain. There are 12 residues in the CDR3. Germline V lookup: CDR1 GTSNPN, CDR2 SVGIG (reference sequence). Trimming took 0 bases from V and 7 from J, leaving 9 bases between them. CDR3 amino acids: CAWSVPPGEAFF. The CDR3, as DNA: TGTGCCTGGAGTGTACCCCCGGGTGAAGCTTTCTTT.

This chain links TRBV27 with TRBJ1-2; D may be TRBD1 (6 bases). The CDR3 is 14 residues long. Looked up from germline, CDR1 is MNHEY and CDR2 is SMNVEV (reference sequence). V was clipped by 0 bases and J by 6 bases, with 11 bases between them. This chain's CDR3 is CASSLSTGLDGYTF. For the CDR3, the DNA is TGTGCCAGCAGTTTATCAACAGGGTTGGATGGCTACACCTTC.